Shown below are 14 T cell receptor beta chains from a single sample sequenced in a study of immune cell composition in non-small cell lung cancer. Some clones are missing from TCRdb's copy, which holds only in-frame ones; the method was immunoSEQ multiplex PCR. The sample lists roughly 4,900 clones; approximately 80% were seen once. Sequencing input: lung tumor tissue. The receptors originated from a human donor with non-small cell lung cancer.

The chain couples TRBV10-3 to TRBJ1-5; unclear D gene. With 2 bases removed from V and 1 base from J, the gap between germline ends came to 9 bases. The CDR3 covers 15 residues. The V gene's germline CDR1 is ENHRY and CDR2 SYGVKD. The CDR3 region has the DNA TGTGCCATCAGTGAGAGAAGGACCAGCAATCAGCCCCAGCATTTT. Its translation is CAISERRTSNQPQHF.

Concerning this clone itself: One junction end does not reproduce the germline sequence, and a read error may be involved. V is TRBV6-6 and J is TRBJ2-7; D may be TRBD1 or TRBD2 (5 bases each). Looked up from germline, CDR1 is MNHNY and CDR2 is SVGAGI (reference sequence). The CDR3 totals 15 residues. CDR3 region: CASSYSWGSAREQDF. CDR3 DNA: TGTGCCAGCAGTTACTCGTGGGGGTCCGCTAGGGAGCAAGACTTC.

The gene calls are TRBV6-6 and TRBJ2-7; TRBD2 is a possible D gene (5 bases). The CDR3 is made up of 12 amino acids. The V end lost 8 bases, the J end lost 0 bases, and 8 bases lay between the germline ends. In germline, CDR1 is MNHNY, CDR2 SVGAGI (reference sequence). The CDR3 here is CASQGSSYEQYF. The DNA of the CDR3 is TGTGCCAGCCAAGGGAGCTCCTACGAGCAGTACTTC.

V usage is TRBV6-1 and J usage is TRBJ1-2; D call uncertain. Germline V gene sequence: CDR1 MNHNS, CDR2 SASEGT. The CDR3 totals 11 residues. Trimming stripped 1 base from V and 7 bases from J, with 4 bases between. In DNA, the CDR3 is TGTGCCAGCAGTGAAGGGGGTGGCTACACCTTC. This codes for CASSEGGGYTF.

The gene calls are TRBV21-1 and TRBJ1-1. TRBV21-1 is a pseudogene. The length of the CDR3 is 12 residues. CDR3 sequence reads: CASSKAGTEAFF. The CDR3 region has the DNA TGTGCCAGCAGCAAAGCAGGGACTGAAGCTTTCTTT.

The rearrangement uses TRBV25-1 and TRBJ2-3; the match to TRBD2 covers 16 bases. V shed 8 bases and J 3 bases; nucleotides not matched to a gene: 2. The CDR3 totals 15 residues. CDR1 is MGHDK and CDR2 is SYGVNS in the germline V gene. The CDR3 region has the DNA TGTGCCAGCGGGACTAGCGGGGGGGCAACAGATACGCAGTATTTT. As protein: CASGTSGGATDTQYF.

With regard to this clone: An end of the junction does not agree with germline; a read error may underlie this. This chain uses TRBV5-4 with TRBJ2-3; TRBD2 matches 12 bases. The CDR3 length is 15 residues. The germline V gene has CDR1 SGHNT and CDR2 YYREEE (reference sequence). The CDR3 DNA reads TGCGCCAGCAGCACCGGACTAGCGGGGACAGATACGCAGTATTTT. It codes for CASSTGLAGTDTQYF.

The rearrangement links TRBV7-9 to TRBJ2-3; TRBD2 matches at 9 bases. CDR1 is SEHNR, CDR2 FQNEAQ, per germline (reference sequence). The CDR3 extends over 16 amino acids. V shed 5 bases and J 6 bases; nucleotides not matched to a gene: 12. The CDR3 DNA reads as TGTGCCAGCAGCCCAGGGCGAGCGGGGGGTGTGGATACGCAGTATTTT. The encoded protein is CASSPGRAGGVDTQYF.

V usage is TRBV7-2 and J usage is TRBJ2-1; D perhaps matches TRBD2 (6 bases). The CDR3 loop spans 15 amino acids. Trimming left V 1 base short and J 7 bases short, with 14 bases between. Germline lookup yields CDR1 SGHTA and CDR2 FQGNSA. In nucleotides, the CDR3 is TGTGCCAGCAGCTTAGACGGGGGACGTGGGAATGAGCAGTTCTTC. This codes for CASSLDGGRGNEQFF.

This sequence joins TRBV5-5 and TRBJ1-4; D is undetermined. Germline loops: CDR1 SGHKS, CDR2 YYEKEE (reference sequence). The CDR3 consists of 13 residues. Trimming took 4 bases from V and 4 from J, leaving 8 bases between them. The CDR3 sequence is CASSRAYNEKLFF. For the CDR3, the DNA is TGTGCCAGCAGCCGGGCCTATAATGAAAAACTGTTTTTT.

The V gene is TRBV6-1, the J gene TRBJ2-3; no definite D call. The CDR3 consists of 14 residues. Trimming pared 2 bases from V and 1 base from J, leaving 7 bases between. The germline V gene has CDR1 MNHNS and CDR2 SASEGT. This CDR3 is CASSELGGTDTQYF. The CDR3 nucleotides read TGTGCCAGCAGTGAATTGGGTGGCACAGATACGCAGTATTTT.

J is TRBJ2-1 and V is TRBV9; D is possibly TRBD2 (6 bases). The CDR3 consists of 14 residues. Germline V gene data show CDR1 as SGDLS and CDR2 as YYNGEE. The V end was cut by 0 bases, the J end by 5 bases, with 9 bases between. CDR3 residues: CASSVAGADNEQFF. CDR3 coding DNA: TGTGCCAGCAGCGTAGCGGGAGCTGACAATGAGCAGTTCTTC. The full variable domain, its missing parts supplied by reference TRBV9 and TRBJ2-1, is DSGVTQTPKHLITATGQRVTLRCSPRSGDLSVYWYQQSLDQGLQFLIQYYNGEERAKGNILERFSAQQFPDLHSELNLSSLELGDSALYFCASSVAGADNEQFFGPGTRLTVL.

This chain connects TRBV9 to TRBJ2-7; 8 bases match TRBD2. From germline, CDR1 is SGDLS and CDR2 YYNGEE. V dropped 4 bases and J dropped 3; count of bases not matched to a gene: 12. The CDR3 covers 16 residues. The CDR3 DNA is TGTGCCAGCAGCCCCTCGGGGGGGGGGGCTTTCTACGAGCAGTACTTC. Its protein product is CASSPSGGGAFYEQYF.

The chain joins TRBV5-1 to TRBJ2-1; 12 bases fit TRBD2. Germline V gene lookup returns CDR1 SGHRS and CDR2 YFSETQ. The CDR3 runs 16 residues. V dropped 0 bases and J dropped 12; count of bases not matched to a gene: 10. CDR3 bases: TGCGCCAGCAGCTTGGCACTAGCGGGGGGTCCCCAGGGGCAGTTCTTC. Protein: CASSLALAGGPQGQFF. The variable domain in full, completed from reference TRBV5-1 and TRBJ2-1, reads KAGVTQTPRYLIKTRGQQVTLSCSPISGHRSVSWYQQTPGQGLQFLFEYFSETQRNKGNFPGRFSGRQFSNSRSEMNVSTLELGDSALYLCASSLALAGGPQGQFFGPGTRLTVL.